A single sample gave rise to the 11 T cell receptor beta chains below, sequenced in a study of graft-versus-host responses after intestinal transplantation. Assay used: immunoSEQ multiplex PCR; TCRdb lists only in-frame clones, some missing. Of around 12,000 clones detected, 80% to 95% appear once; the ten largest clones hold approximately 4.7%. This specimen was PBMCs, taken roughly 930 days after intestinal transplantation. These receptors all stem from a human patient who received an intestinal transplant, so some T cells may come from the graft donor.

CDR3 amino acids: CASGSHTGYTF. CDR3 bases: TGTGCTAGTGGTTCGCACACTGGCTACACCTTC. The V gene is TRBV12-5, the J gene TRBJ1-2; no firm D call. Germline V lookup: CDR1 LGHNT, CDR2 FRNRAP. V was trimmed by 4 bases and J by 7 bases, leaving 7 bases between them. The length of the CDR3 is 11 residues. Supplemented by reference TRBV12-5 and TRBJ1-2, the full variable domain reads DARVTQTPRHKVTEMGQEVTMRCQPILGHNTVFWYRQTMMQGLELLAYFRNRAPLDDSGMPKDRFSAEMPDATLATLKIQPSEPRDSAVYFCASGSHTGYTFGSGTRLTVV.

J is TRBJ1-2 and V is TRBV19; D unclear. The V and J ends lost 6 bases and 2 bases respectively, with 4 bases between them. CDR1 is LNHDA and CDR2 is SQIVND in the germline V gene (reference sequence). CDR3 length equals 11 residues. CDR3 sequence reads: CASSQNYGYTF. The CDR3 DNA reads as TGTGCCAGTAGCCAAAACTATGGCTACACCTTC. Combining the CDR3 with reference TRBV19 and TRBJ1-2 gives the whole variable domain DGGITQSPKYLFRKEGQNVTLSCEQNLNHDAMYWYRQDPGQGLRLIYYSQIVNDFQKGDIAEGYSVSREKKESFPLTVTSAQKNPTAFYLCASSQNYGYTFGSGTRLTVV.

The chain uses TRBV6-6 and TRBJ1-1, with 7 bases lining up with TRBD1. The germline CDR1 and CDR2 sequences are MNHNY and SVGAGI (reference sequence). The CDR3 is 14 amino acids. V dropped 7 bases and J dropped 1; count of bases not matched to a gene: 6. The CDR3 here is CASTQTGPNTEAFF. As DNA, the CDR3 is TGTGCCAGCACCCAGACAGGGCCGAACACTGAAGCTTTCTTT.

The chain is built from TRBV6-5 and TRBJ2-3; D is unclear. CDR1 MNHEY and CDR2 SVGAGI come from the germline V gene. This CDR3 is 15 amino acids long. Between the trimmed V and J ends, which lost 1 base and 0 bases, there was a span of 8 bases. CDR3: CASSYLPRSTDTQYF. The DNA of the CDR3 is TGTGCCAGCAGTTACTTACCACGCAGCACAGATACGCAGTATTTT.

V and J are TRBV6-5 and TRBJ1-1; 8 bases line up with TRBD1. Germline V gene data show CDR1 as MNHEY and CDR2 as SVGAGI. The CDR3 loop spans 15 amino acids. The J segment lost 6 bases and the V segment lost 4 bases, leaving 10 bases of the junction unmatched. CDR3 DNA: TGTGCCAGCAGTTTCTTGCAGGGGGCGACCGCTGAAGCTTTCTTT. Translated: CASSFLQGATAEAFF.

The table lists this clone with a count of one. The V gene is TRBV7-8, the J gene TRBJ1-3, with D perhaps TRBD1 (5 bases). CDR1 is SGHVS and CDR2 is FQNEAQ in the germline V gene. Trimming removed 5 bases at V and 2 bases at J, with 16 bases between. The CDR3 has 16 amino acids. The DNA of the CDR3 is TGTGCCAGCAGCCTAGTCCCCCAGGGAGCTGGAAACACCATATATTTT. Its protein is CASSLVPQGAGNTIYF.

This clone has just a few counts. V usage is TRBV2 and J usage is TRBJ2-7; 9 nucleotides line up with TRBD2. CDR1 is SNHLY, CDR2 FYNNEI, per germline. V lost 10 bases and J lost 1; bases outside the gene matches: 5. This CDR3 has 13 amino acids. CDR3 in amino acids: CATAGGRSYEQYF. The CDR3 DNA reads TGTGCCACCGCGGGGGGGCGATCCTACGAGCAGTACTTC.

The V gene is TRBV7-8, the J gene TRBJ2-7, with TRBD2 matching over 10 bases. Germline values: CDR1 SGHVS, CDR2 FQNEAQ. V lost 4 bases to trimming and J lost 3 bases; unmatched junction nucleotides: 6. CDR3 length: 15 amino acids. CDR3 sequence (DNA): TGTGCCAGCAGCTCCAAGCGGGGGGGAAGCTACGAGCAGTACTTC. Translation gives CASSSKRGGSYEQYF.

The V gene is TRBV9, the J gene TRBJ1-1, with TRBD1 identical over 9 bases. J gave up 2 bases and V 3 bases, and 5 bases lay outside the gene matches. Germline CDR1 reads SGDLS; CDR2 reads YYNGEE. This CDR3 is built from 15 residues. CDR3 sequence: CASSAPGQGNTEAFF. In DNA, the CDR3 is TGTGCCAGCAGCGCGCCGGGACAGGGTAACACTGAAGCTTTCTTT.

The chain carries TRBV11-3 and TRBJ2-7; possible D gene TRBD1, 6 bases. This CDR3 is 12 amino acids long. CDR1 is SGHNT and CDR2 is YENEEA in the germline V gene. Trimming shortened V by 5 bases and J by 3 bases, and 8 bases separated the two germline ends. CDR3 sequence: CASSRGGYEQYF. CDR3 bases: TGTGCCAGCAGCCGAGGGGGCTACGAGCAGTACTTC.

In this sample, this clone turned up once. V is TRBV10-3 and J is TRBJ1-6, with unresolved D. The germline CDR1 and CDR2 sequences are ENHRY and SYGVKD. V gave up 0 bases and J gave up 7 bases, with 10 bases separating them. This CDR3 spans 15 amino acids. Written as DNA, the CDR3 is TGTGCCATCAGTGAGTCGATGGCCGGAAATTCACCCCTCCACTTT. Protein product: CAISESMAGNSPLHF.